A selection of T cell receptor beta chains follows, all from one sample in a study of identical twins. TCRdb redid the calling of the 5' RACE reads with MiXCR, one entry per CDR3 protein. The repertoire holds 1.5 million to 2 million distinct CDR3 sequences, with around 33% as singletons. The sample consisted of cord blood. The receptors come from a newborn girl in good health. Both conserved end residues are part of each CDR3. The order of the fields is D gene, J gene, V gene, clone size, CDR3 DNA, CDR3 protein. D genes are given only for firm matches. Part of the rows lack a size; the others show once, few, many or a class for expanded clones.

D gene: NA; J gene: TRBJ1-6; V gene: TRBV3-1; clone size: few; CDR3 DNA: TGTGCCAGCAGCCAAGAACGGGCAGGCTGGCATAATTCACCCCTCCACTTT; CDR3 protein: CASSQERAGWHNSPLHF
D gene: TRBD1; J gene: TRBJ1-6; V gene: TRBV20-1; clone size: few; CDR3 DNA: TGCAGTGCTAGAGTCCCTCAGCCGGGACAGGGGCCGAATTCACCCCTCCACTTT; CDR3 protein: CSARVPQPGQGPNSPLHF
D gene: NA; J gene: TRBJ2-7; V gene: TRBV6-2/TRBV6-3; clone size: few; CDR3 DNA: TGTGCCAGCAGTTACTCTAGGGGGACGAACTACGAGCAGTACTTC; CDR3 protein: CASSYSRGTNYEQYF
D gene: NA; J gene: TRBJ2-5; V gene: TRBV5-1; clone size: NA; CDR3 DNA: TGCGCCAGCAGCCTGACCTTTGAGACCCAGTACTTC; CDR3 protein: CASSLTFETQYF
D gene: TRBD2; J gene: TRBJ2-1; V gene: TRBV6-2/TRBV6-3; clone size: NA; CDR3 DNA: TGTGCCAGCAGTTACTCGAGTACCGGGAGGGCCTACGAGCAGTTCTTC; CDR3 protein: CASSYSSTGRAYEQFF
D gene: TRBD2; J gene: TRBJ2-1; V gene: TRBV5-1; clone size: NA; CDR3 DNA: TGCGCCAGCAGCTTGGCCCTCGCGGGAGGTACCTACAATGAGCAGTTCTTC; CDR3 protein: CASSLALAGGTYNEQFF
D gene: TRBD2; J gene: TRBJ2-4; V gene: TRBV6-2/TRBV6-3; clone size: few; CDR3 DNA: TGTGCCAGCAGTTACGAAGCGGGGGGGCCTTTGAACATTCAGTACTTC; CDR3 protein: CASSYEAGGPLNIQYF
D gene: NA; J gene: TRBJ2-7; V gene: TRBV5-8; clone size: NA; CDR3 DNA: TGTGCCAGCAGCCCGAGAGGGGTAGGTCTAACCTACGAGCAGTACTTC; CDR3 protein: CASSPRGVGLTYEQYF
D gene: NA; J gene: TRBJ2-3; V gene: TRBV6-1; clone size: NA; CDR3 DNA: TGTGCCAGCAGGGGCTCGGCTAGACTATCCACAGATACGCAGTATTTT; CDR3 protein: CASRGSARLSTDTQYF
D gene: TRBD2; J gene: TRBJ2-2; V gene: TRBV11-2; clone size: NA; CDR3 DNA: TGTGCCAGCAGCTTTAGACTAGCGGGGGGTCTGAACACCGGGGAGCTGTTTTTT; CDR3 protein: CASSFRLAGGLNTGELFF
D gene: NA; J gene: TRBJ1-5; V gene: TRBV21-1; clone size: NA; CDR3 DNA: TGTGCCAGCAGCCACGGGACAGGGGGATATAGCAATCAGCCCCAGCATTTT; CDR3 protein: CASSHGTGGYSNQPQHF
D gene: NA; J gene: TRBJ1-1; V gene: TRBV5-1; clone size: NA; CDR3 DNA: TGCGCCAGCAGCTTGGCCCCCCGGACAGCGAACACTGAAGCTTTCTTT; CDR3 protein: CASSLAPRTANTEAFF
D gene: TRBD1; J gene: TRBJ1-1; V gene: TRBV29-1; clone size: NA; CDR3 DNA: TGCAGCGTTGAATCCACAGGGGGCCGTGAAGCTTTCTTT; CDR3 protein: CSVESTGGREAFF
D gene: NA; J gene: TRBJ1-1; V gene: TRBV3-1; clone size: NA; CDR3 DNA: TGTGCCAGCAGCCAATTGTGGGGGACGAACACTGAAGCTTTCTTT; CDR3 protein: CASSQLWGTNTEAFF
D gene: TRBD1; J gene: TRBJ1-1; V gene: TRBV7-8; clone size: NA; CDR3 DNA: TGTGCCAGCAGCTTAGGTGGCAGGGGGAAGTCGAACACTGAAGCTTTCTTT; CDR3 protein: CASSLGGRGKSNTEAFF
D gene: NA; J gene: TRBJ2-2; V gene: TRBV5-1; clone size: many; CDR3 DNA: TGTGCCAGCAGTTTAAGGGCAACCGGGGAGCTGTTTTTT; CDR3 protein: CASSLRATGELFF
D gene: NA; J gene: TRBJ2-5; V gene: TRBV27; clone size: few; CDR3 DNA: TGTGCCAGCAGTTCCCTTAGCGCCCAAGAGACCCAGTACTTC; CDR3 protein: CASSSLSAQETQYF
D gene: NA; J gene: TRBJ1-5; V gene: TRBV9; clone size: few; CDR3 DNA: TGTGCCAGCAGCGTCACGGACGTCCCTCAGCCCCAGCATTTT; CDR3 protein: CASSVTDVPQPQHF
D gene: NA; J gene: TRBJ1-5; V gene: TRBV5-5; clone size: few; CDR3 DNA: TGTGCCAGCAGCTTACGTGGCCGGCCCGATCAGCCCCAGCATTTT; CDR3 protein: CASSLRGRPDQPQHF
D gene: NA; J gene: TRBJ2-7; V gene: TRBV20-1; clone size: NA; CDR3 DNA: TGCAGTGCTAGACGGACAAGAGTGGGACTTACCTACGAGCAGTACTTC; CDR3 protein: CSARRTRVGLTYEQYF
D gene: TRBD2; J gene: TRBJ2-3; V gene: TRBV20-1; clone size: NA; CDR3 DNA: TGCAGTGCTGCTAGCGGGGGGACCCCCACAGATACGCAGTATTTT; CDR3 protein: CSAASGGTPTDTQYF
D gene: NA; J gene: TRBJ2-7; V gene: TRBV12-3/TRBV12-4; clone size: few; CDR3 DNA: TGTGCCAGCAGCCGCTTGACTTCCTCCTACGAGCAGTACTTC; CDR3 protein: CASSRLTSSYEQYF
D gene: TRBD2; J gene: TRBJ2-7; V gene: TRBV7-2; clone size: NA; CDR3 DNA: TGTGCCAGCAGCCGTAGCGGGAGTCTGACCTACGAGCAGTACTTC; CDR3 protein: CASSRSGSLTYEQYF
D gene: NA; J gene: TRBJ2-7; V gene: TRBV27; clone size: few; CDR3 DNA: TGTGCCAGCAGTTTTTGGGCAGGGAAATCGTACGAGCAGTACTTC; CDR3 protein: CASSFWAGKSYEQYF
D gene: TRBD2; J gene: TRBJ2-1; V gene: TRBV29-1; clone size: few; CDR3 DNA: TGCAGCGTTGGAGAAAGTCAGGGACTAGCGGGAGTGGGGATCTACAATGAGCAGTTCTTC; CDR3 protein: CSVGESQGLAGVGIYNEQFF
D gene: TRBD1; J gene: TRBJ1-4; V gene: TRBV10-2; clone size: NA; CDR3 DNA: TGCGCCAGCACCCCGACAGGGTCCCTCTCCTTTAATGAAAAACTGTTTTTT; CDR3 protein: CASTPTGSLSFNEKLFF
D gene: NA; J gene: TRBJ2-5; V gene: TRBV7-2; clone size: few; CDR3 DNA: TGTGCCAGCAGCTTTCAGAGCGGCCTAGAACAAGAGACCCAGTACTTC; CDR3 protein: CASSFQSGLEQETQYF
D gene: NA; J gene: TRBJ1-2; V gene: TRBV20-1; clone size: NA; CDR3 DNA: TGCAGTGCTAGTGGGACGGTCGCCAACTATGGCTACACCTTC; CDR3 protein: CSASGTVANYGYTF
D gene: NA; J gene: TRBJ2-3; V gene: TRBV5-1; clone size: few; CDR3 DNA: TGCGCCAGCAGCGAAACCAGGGGGGTATTAGATACGCAGTATTTT; CDR3 protein: CASSETRGVLDTQYF
D gene: TRBD2; J gene: TRBJ2-3; V gene: TRBV7-2; clone size: NA; CDR3 DNA: TGTGCCAGCAGCTCCGAGCGGGGACCTAGCACAGATACGCAGTATTTT; CDR3 protein: CASSSERGPSTDTQYF
D gene: TRBD1; J gene: TRBJ1-5; V gene: TRBV27; clone size: few; CDR3 DNA: TGTGCCAGCAGTGCTTCTCAGGGGGTACGGAATCAGCCCCAGCATTTT; CDR3 protein: CASSASQGVRNQPQHF
D gene: NA; J gene: TRBJ2-1; V gene: TRBV11-2; clone size: NA; CDR3 DNA: TGTGCCAGCAGCTTAACACCCGGGGAATACAATGAGCAGTTCTTC; CDR3 protein: CASSLTPGEYNEQFF